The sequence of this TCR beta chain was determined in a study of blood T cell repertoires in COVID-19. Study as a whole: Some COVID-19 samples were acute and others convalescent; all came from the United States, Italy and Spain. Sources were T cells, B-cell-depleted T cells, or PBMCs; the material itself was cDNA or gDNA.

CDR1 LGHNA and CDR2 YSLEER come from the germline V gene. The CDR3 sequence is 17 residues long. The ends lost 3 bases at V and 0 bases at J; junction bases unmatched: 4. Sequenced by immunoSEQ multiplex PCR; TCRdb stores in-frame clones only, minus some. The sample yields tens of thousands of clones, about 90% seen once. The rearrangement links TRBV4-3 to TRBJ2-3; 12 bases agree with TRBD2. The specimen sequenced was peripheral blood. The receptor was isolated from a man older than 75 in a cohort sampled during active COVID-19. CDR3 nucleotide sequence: TGCGCCAGCAGCCAGGACCTAGCGGGGGGGAGCACAGATACGCAGTATTTT. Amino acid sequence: CASSQDLAGGSTDTQYF.